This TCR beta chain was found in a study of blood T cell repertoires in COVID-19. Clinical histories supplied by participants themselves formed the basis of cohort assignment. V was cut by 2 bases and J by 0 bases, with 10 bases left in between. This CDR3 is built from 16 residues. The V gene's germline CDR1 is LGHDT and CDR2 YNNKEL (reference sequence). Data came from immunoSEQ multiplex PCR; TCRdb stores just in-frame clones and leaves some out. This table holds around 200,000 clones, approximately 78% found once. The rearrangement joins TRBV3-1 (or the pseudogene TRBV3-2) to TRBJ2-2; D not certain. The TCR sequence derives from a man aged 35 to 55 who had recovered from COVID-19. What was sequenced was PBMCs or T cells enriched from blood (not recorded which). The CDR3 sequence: CASSQPIGANTGELFF. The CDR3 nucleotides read TGTGCCAGCAGCCAACCTATTGGAGCGAACACCGGGGAGCTGTTTTTT.